This passage covers 5 T cell receptor beta chains from one sample sequenced in a study of blood T cell repertoires in COVID-19. Profiling relied on immunoSEQ multiplex PCR, and the TCRdb table lists in-frame clones only, not all of them. The profile shows under 75,000 clones, approximately 78% of them singletons. Material for sequencing was peripheral blood. The receptors were gathered from a man of 80 years or more with acute or convalescent COVID-19.

DNA of the CDR3: TGTGCCATCAGTGAGTCGCCTAGCGGGGGTGACAATGAGCAGTTCTTC. This codes for CAISESPSGGDNEQFF. The chain recombines TRBV10-3 with TRBJ2-1, with 10 bases matching TRBD2. The CDR3 spans 16 residues. Germline V gene data show CDR1 as ENHRY and CDR2 as SYGVKD. With 0 bases clipped from V and 5 bases from J, the junction kept 4 bases outside the gene matches.

The rearrangement links TRBV5-1 to TRBJ2-1; 13 bases line up with TRBD2. The V gene's germline CDR1 is SGHRS and CDR2 YFSETQ. The trim removed 4 bases at V and 7 bases at J, leaving 8 bases unmatched. This CDR3 region has 16 residues. For the CDR3, the DNA is TGCGCCAGCAGCCTCCGGACTAGCGGGGGATTTAATGAGCAGTTCTTC. Encoded protein: CASSLRTSGGFNEQFF.

V is TRBV5-6 and J is TRBJ2-7, with D possibly being TRBD2 (5 bases). Trimming took off 2 bases at V and 7 bases at J, with 7 bases between the two ends. Germline loops: CDR1 SGHDT, CDR2 YYEEEE. The CDR3 has 11 amino acids. CDR3 residues: CASSFRREQYF. The CDR3 DNA is TGTGCCAGCAGCTTTAGGAGGGAGCAGTACTTC.

This clone was picked up one time. The chain joins TRBV19 to TRBJ2-7, with 10 bases identical to TRBD2. The CDR3 loop spans 14 amino acids. Germline V CDR1 and CDR2: LNHDA, SQIVND (reference sequence). Germline trimming cut 6 bases from V and 2 bases from J; bases unmatched to any gene: 4. The CDR3 bases are TGTGCCAGTAGGTCCCTAGCGGGGGCCTACGAGCAGTACTTC. Its translation: CASRSLAGAYEQYF. The full variable domain, its missing parts supplied by reference TRBV19 and TRBJ2-7, is DGGITQSPKYLFRKEGQNVTLSCEQNLNHDAMYWYRQDPGQGLRLIYYSQIVNDFQKGDIAEGYSVSREKKESFPLTVTSAQKNPTAFYLCASRSLAGAYEQYFGPGTRLTVT.

The rearrangement links TRBV5-4 to TRBJ2-7, with TRBD1 as a possible D gene (6 bases). CDR1 is SGHNT, CDR2 YYREEE, per germline (reference sequence). The CDR3 covers 14 residues. Trimming removed 0 bases at V and 4 bases at J, with 11 bases between. The CDR3 loop is CASSLGGLSYEQYF. CDR3 DNA: TGTGCCAGCAGCTTGGGGGGGCTATCATACGAGCAGTACTTC.